What follows is one T cell receptor (beta chain) and its context. What it recognizes is unknown. This specimen comes from a study of T-cell memory formation after mild COVID-19. Findings and limits, study-wide: Day 15 to 85 contracting clones showed balanced CD4/CD8; day 15 to 37 expanders favored CD4+. Among contracting clones, CD4+ were mainly CM/EM and CD8+ enriched in EMRA. In pre-infection memory, a portion of responding clones appeared, which suggested that cross-reactive memory joined.

After 5'RACE with constant-segment primers, TCR alpha and TCR beta cDNA libraries carrying sample barcodes and UMIs were obtained. Using its own MiXCR run on the 5' RACE reads, TCRdb lists one record per CDR3 protein. The sample carries 360,000 or so distinct CDR3 sequences, 25% to 30% recorded once. The ends lost 4 bases at V and 0 bases at J; junction bases unmatched: 8. The germline CDR1 and CDR2 sequences are SGHRS and YFSETQ. The CDR3 has 16 amino acids. Sequenced: PBMCs or a T cell subset sorted from them (not recorded which). The V and J genes are TRBV5-1 and TRBJ2-3, with TRBD2 matching 7 bases. This sequence was found in an adult woman who had mild COVID-19 (a few samples of this study predate the infection). Cell type and time point are not known. CDR3 nucleotides: TGCGCCAGCAGCGCTGGACTAGTGGGGAGCACAGATACGCAGTATTTT. Amino acid sequence: CASSAGLVGSTDTQYF. Combining the CDR3 with reference TRBV5-1 and TRBJ2-3 gives the whole variable domain KAGVTQTPRYLIKTRGQQVTLSCSPISGHRSVSWYQQTPGQGLQFLFEYFSETQRNKGNFPGRFSGRQFSNSRSEMNVSTLELGDSALYLCASSAGLVGSTDTQYFGPGTRLTVL.